This is a list of T cell receptor beta chains from one sample in a study of long-term antiretroviral therapy in people with HIV. Assay: immunoSEQ multiplex PCR; the TCRdb copy retains only in-frame clones and omits some. The data contain about 39,000 clones, approximately 85% of them seen just once; the ten biggest clones take up under 7%. The sequences come from unsorted PBMCs, collected 3.1 years after starting antiretroviral therapy. These TCRs come from a woman in her forties or fifties with HIV. The CDR3 runs from the conserved cysteine through the conserved F or W. The D gene is left open where the match is weak. Not all rows give a size; the values are once, few, many and, for expanded clones, a class.

TRBV19,-,TRBJ2-3,-,CASSMGVSPADTQYF,TGTGCCAGTAGTATGGGCGTTAGCCCCGCAGATACGCAGTATTTT
TRBV6-5,-,TRBJ2-7,TRBD1,CASRPGTVLLYEQYF,TGTGCCAGCAGGCCCGGGACAGTCCTACTCTACGAGCAGTACTTC
TRBV13,-,TRBJ1-6,-,CASSLNGSPLHF,TGTGCCAGCAGCTTAAACGGTTCACCCCTCCACTTT
TRBV7-9,-,TRBJ2-2,TRBD1,CASSPTGTGETGELFF,TGTGCCAGCAGCCCCACCGGGACAGGCGAAACCGGGGAGCTGTTTTTT
TRBV7-6,-,TRBJ1-5,-,CASSLWGRNQPQHF,TGTGCCAGCAGCTTATGGGGGCGGAATCAGCCCCAGCATTTT
TRBV6-4,-,TRBJ2-5,-,CATNRTGDAQETQYF,TGTGCCACCAATCGGACTGGCGACGCTCAAGAGACCCAGTACTTC
TRBV6-5,-,TRBJ1-6,-,CASTTRDHYNSPLHF,TGTGCCAGCACAACCAGAGATCACTATAATTCACCCCTCCACTTT
TRBV4-3,-,TRBJ1-1,-,CASSQELGQRNTEAFF,TGCGCCAGCAGCCAAGAACTTGGACAGAGGAACACTGAAGCTTTCTTT
TRBV29-1,few,TRBJ1-2,TRBD1,CSVDAIGQGGYGYTF,TGCAGCGTTGACGCCATCGGACAGGGAGGATATGGCTACACCTTC
TRBV5-6,few,TRBJ1-2,-,CASSLGVYGYTF,TGTGCCAGCAGCTTGGGAGTCTATGGCTACACCTTC
TRBV9,-,TRBJ1-1,-,CASSGGDGGNTEAFF,TGTGCCAGCAGCGGCGGGGACGGAGGGAACACTGAAGCTTTCTTT
TRBV4-2,-,TRBJ1-3,-,CASSQEFSQALNTIYF,TGTGCCAGCAGCCAAGAGTTTTCACAGGCTTTAAACACCATATATTTT
TRBV18,-,TRBJ2-3,-,CASSPRGSVPDTQYF,TGTGCCAGCTCACCCCGCGGAAGCGTTCCAGATACGCAGTATTTT
TRBV10-3,-,TRBJ2-3,TRBD2,CAIRPGLATDTQYF,TGTGCCATCAGGCCGGGACTAGCAACAGATACGCAGTATTTT